The 22 T cell receptor beta chains listed next were all sequenced from one sample in a study of cytomegalovirus exposure and HLA in healthy donors. The PCR used 60 Vbeta and 13 Jbeta primers. The method was immunoSEQ multiplex PCR; TCRdb's version includes in-frame clones alone and lacks a portion of them. This sample carries 100,000 or so clones, more than 60% of them seen once, and the ten largest clones take around 4.8%. Sample: PBMCs. These receptor sequences come from a woman aged 18-29 years in good health and CMV-seropositive.

The V gene is TRBV30, the J gene TRBJ1-2; D not resolved. The V gene lost 7 bases and the J gene lost 4 bases, with 19 bases spanning the gap. The CDR3 consists of 14 residues. CDR1 and CDR2 from the germline V gene are GTSNPN and SVGIG (reference sequence). The CDR3 protein is CASPTQFGGYGYTF. The CDR3, as DNA: TGTGCCTCCCCTACCCAATTCGGCGGCTATGGCTACACCTTC.

J is TRBJ2-5 and V is TRBV6-5; TRBD1 agrees at 8 bases. The V and J ends lost 6 bases and 2 bases, in that order; junction bases with no gene match: 5. Germline loops: CDR1 MNHEY, CDR2 SVGAGI. The CDR3 loop spans 14 amino acids. Here the CDR3 DNA reads TGTGCCAGCAGACTACAGGGGGAACAAGAGACCCAGTACTTC. Translated, it gives CASRLQGEQETQYF.

The chain couples TRBV11-2 to TRBJ2-1; TRBD2 matches at 13 bases. This CDR3 spans 18 amino acids. Germline lookup yields CDR1 SGHAT and CDR2 FQNNGV. The V and J ends lost 1 base and 6 bases, in that order; junction bases with no gene match: 9. CDR3 nucleotides: TGTGCCAGCAGCTTAGCGGGGGGACTAGCGGGGACGCCCAATGAGCAGTTCTTC. It is translated as CASSLAGGLAGTPNEQFF.

The chain recombines TRBV5-1 with TRBJ2-3, with 11 bases fitting TRBD2. The CDR3 extends over 17 amino acids. The V segment lost 0 bases and the J segment 2 bases; nucleotides outside the gene matches: 5. Germline V lookup: CDR1 SGHRS, CDR2 YFSETQ. The CDR3 here is CASSLGALAGVTDTQYF. The CDR3 DNA reads as TGCGCCAGCAGCTTGGGGGCACTAGCGGGAGTCACAGATACGCAGTATTTT. Variable domain in full (rest from reference TRBV5-1 and TRBJ2-3): KAGVTQTPRYLIKTRGQQVTLSCSPISGHRSVSWYQQTPGQGLQFLFEYFSETQRNKGNFPGRFSGRQFSNSRSEMNVSTLELGDSALYLCASSLGALAGVTDTQYFGPGTRLTVL.

The chain couples TRBV13 to TRBJ2-7; TRBD1 is a possible D gene (5 bases). Germline assignment: CDR1 PRHDT and CDR2 FYEKMQ (reference sequence). Deletions cut 3 bases from V and 6 bases from J, with 15 bases between. The CDR3 sequence is 14 residues long. In DNA, the CDR3 is TGTGCCAGCAGCTTCCAACAGGCCCTGGCCGAGCAGTACTTC. It yields the protein CASSFQQALAEQYF.

J is TRBJ2-4 and V is TRBV4-1; 7 nucleotides line up with TRBD2. The junction had 6 bases not matched to a gene; V was cut back by 6 bases and J by 1 base. The CDR3 has 15 residues. Germline assignment: CDR1 MGHRA and CDR2 YSYEKL. DNA for the CDR3: TGCGCCAGCAGTCCCAGCGGGATTGCCAAAAACATTCAGTACTTC. It yields the protein CASSPSGIAKNIQYF.

The rearrangement links TRBV5-1 to TRBJ1-1, with 8 bases fitting TRBD1. This CDR3 has 15 amino acids. Germline V gene data show CDR1 as SGHRS and CDR2 as YFSETQ. The V gene end was trimmed by 0 bases and the J gene end by 4 bases; junction bases not matched to a gene: 5. The DNA for the CDR3 is TGCGCCAGCAGCTTGGAGACAGGGGATGTCACTGAAGCTTTCTTT. Its translation is CASSLETGDVTEAFF.

The chain couples TRBV5-4 to TRBJ1-4, with D perhaps matching TRBD1 (5 bases). Germline V lookup: CDR1 SGHNT, CDR2 YYREEE (reference sequence). The CDR3 sequence is 16 residues long. Trimming shortened V by 4 bases and J by 0 bases, and 13 bases separated the two germline ends. In DNA form, the CDR3 reads TGTGCCAGCAGCGCAGGAGGGGTCGCAACTAATGAAAAACTGTTTTTT. Protein: CASSAGGVATNEKLFF.

The V gene is TRBV5-1, the J gene TRBJ2-7, with 7 bases aligning to TRBD1. The length of the CDR3 is 14 residues. The J segment lost 0 bases and the V segment lost 2 bases, leaving 2 bases of the junction unmatched. Germline V gives CDR1 SGHRS, CDR2 YFSETQ. The CDR3 here is CASSFWTGSYEQYF. The CDR3 bases are TGCGCCAGCAGCTTCTGGACAGGCTCCTACGAGCAGTACTTC. The complete variable domain, with remaining parts taken from reference TRBV5-1 and TRBJ2-7, reads KAGVTQTPRYLIKTRGQQVTLSCSPISGHRSVSWYQQTPGQGLQFLFEYFSETQRNKGNFPGRFSGRQFSNSRSEMNVSTLELGDSALYLCASSFWTGSYEQYFGPGTRLTVT.

V gene TRBV7-6 combines with J gene TRBJ2-7, with D tentatively TRBD2 (6 bases). This CDR3 comprises 15 residues. V shed 2 bases and J shed 0 bases, with 11 bases lying between them. Germline V gives CDR1 SGHVS, CDR2 FNYEAQ. The CDR3 reads CASSLTGEASYEQYF. The CDR3 coding sequence is TGTGCCAGCAGCTTAACGGGGGAGGCCTCCTACGAGCAGTACTTC. Supplemented by reference TRBV7-6 and TRBJ2-7, the full variable domain reads GAGVSQSPRYKVTKRGQDVALRCDPISGHVSLYWYRQALGQGPEFLTYFNYEAQQDKSGLPNDRFSAERPEGSISTLTIQRTEQRDSAMYRCASSLTGEASYEQYFGPGTRLTVT.

This clone occurred a few times. The chain is built from TRBV7-6 and TRBJ2-5; no clear D gene. With 6 bases removed from V and 4 bases from J, the gap between germline ends came to 15 bases. Germline V gene data show CDR1 as SGHVS and CDR2 as FNYEAQ. This CDR3 is built from 14 residues. The CDR3 spells CASRTEPNRETQYF. The CDR3 nucleotides read TGTGCCAGCAGAACTGAACCGAACAGAGAGACCCAGTACTTC.

The V and J genes are TRBV5-1 and TRBJ2-7, with TRBD1 matching 9 bases. The V segment lost 3 bases and the J segment 4 bases; nucleotides outside the gene matches: 5. Germline-derived CDR1 and CDR2 are SGHRS and YFSETQ. CDR3 length equals 14 residues. CDR3 nucleotides: TGCGCCAGCAGCTGGACAGGGGATGGTTACGAGCAGTACTTC. Its protein product is CASSWTGDGYEQYF. Variable domain in full (rest from reference TRBV5-1 and TRBJ2-7): KAGVTQTPRYLIKTRGQQVTLSCSPISGHRSVSWYQQTPGQGLQFLFEYFSETQRNKGNFPGRFSGRQFSNSRSEMNVSTLELGDSALYLCASSWTGDGYEQYFGPGTRLTVT.

As DNA, the CDR3 is TGTGCCAGCAGCTTAAGCGGGGCGGGAGAGCAGTACTTC. This gives the protein CASSLSGAGEQYF. The V and J genes are TRBV7-2 and TRBJ2-7, with TRBD2 matching over 7 bases. Germline loops: CDR1 SGHTA, CDR2 FQGNSA. V lost 2 bases to trimming and J lost 7 bases; unmatched junction nucleotides: 5. CDR3 length equals 13 residues.

The rearrangement uses TRBV7-2 and TRBJ2-5, with 12 bases matching TRBD2. CDR3 size: 15 residues. Looked up from germline, CDR1 is SGHTA and CDR2 is FQGNSA. V lost 2 bases and J lost 5; bases outside the gene matches: 3. The CDR3 coding sequence is TGTGCCAGCAGCTTACTACTAGCGGGAGGCGAGACCCAGTACTTC. Translating it yields CASSLLLAGGETQYF.

The chain recombines TRBV7-3 with TRBJ2-7; D possibly corresponds to TRBD2 (5 bases). This CDR3 has 15 amino acids. The germline V gene encodes CDR1 SGHTA and CDR2 FQGTGA. The V gene lost 0 bases and the J gene lost 1 base, with 10 bases spanning the gap. The DNA of the CDR3 is TGTGCCAGCAGCTTAACAGGCAGAGGGTCCTACGAGCAGTACTTC. This sequence encodes CASSLTGRGSYEQYF.

Details on this clone: The sample contains more than one DNA sequence encoding this CDR3. The chain joins TRBV30 to TRBJ2-1, with 7 bases that match TRBD2. J lost 6 bases, V lost 0 bases, and 11 bases had no gene match. Germline V gene data show CDR1 as GTSNPN and CDR2 as SVGIG (reference sequence). The CDR3 consists of 16 residues. This chain's CDR3 is CAWSVPVTSRSNEQFF. CDR3 sequence (DNA): TGTGCCTGGAGTGTGCCTGTGACTAGCCGATCCAATGAGCAGTTCTTC.

The rearrangement joins TRBV5-1 to TRBJ2-3; 8 positions match TRBD2. With V trimmed by 7 bases and J by 4 bases, 8 bases remained unmatched. Looked up from germline, CDR1 is SGHRS and CDR2 is YFSETQ. The CDR3 is made up of 14 amino acids. CDR3: CASGTSVSPDTQYF. CDR3 coding DNA: TGCGCCAGCGGGACTAGTGTTTCCCCAGATACGCAGTATTTT.

This clone was observed a single time. V is TRBV7-9 and J is TRBJ1-2; D possibly corresponds to TRBD1 (5 bases). V lost 3 bases to trimming and J lost 8 bases, with 7 bases between them. This CDR3 has 11 residues. Germline CDR1 reads SEHNR; CDR2 reads FQNEAQ (reference sequence). The CDR3 here is CASSLTAGYTF. DNA of the CDR3: TGTGCCAGCAGCTTGACAGCAGGCTACACCTTC.

The rearrangement joins TRBV4-3 to TRBJ2-5, with TRBD1 matching over 9 bases. CDR3 length: 16 residues. The germline CDR1 and CDR2 sequences are LGHNA and YSLEER. V was pared by 1 base and J by 2 bases, with 5 bases of the junction left unmatched. CDR3 DNA sequence: TGCGCCAGCAGCCAAGGGGCGGACAGGGGACAAGAGACCCAGTACTTC. Amino acids: CASSQGADRGQETQYF.

The gene calls are TRBV7-3 and TRBJ2-2, with 8 positions matching TRBD2. Germline loops: CDR1 SGHTA, CDR2 FQGTGA. J gave up 5 bases and V 5 bases, and 4 bases lay outside the gene matches. CDR3 length equals 14 residues. CDR3 amino acids: CASSTGGGTGELFF. The CDR3 bases are TGTGCCAGCAGCACCGGGGGGGGAACCGGGGAGCTGTTTTTT.

Here the CDR3 reads CASSQDGGKEQFF. CDR3 sequence (DNA): TGCGCCAGCAGCCAAGACGGAGGGAAGGAGCAGTTCTTC. V and J are TRBV4-3 and TRBJ2-1, with D possibly matching TRBD2 (6 bases). The length of the CDR3 is 13 residues. Trimming pared 0 bases from V and 10 bases from J, leaving 10 bases between. Germline CDR1 LGHNA, CDR2 YSLEER.

This clone was seen more than once but under ten times. CDR3 region: CASTAQGASGYTF. The CDR3 nucleotides read TGTGCCAGCACCGCACAGGGGGCGAGTGGCTACACCTTC. V and J are TRBV28 and TRBJ1-2; 9 nucleotides line up with TRBD1. Germline V lookup: CDR1 MDHEN, CDR2 SYDVKM. V lost 7 bases to trimming and J lost 7 bases; unmatched junction nucleotides: 7. The CDR3 runs 13 residues.